There are a few counts of the clone carrying this T cell receptor beta chain. The data belong to a study of blood T cells in healthy people across ages. A second PCR, run for about 7 to 12 cycles, used a sample-barcoded 5' primer plus a J-beta primer mix. A single record per CDR3 protein comes from TCRdb applying MiXCR to the 5' RACE reads. Of 650,000 to 900,000 distinct CDR3 sequences in the sample, 62% were seen once. Germline CDR1 is SGHTA and CDR2 is FQGTGA. The V end was cut by 5 bases, the J end by 7 bases, with 18 bases between. This CDR3 is 15 amino acids long. The sequencing sample was made of blood. The clonotype originates from a man aged 30 to 45 in good health. This sequence joins TRBV7-3 and TRBJ2-1; D gene unclear. Here the CDR3 DNA reads TGTGCCAGCAGCCCCCACGACTCCTTCGGGAATGAGCAGTTCTTC. Protein sequence: CASSPHDSFGNEQFF.